This entry lists 9 T cell receptor beta chains sequenced from one sample in a study of vaccination and CD4 T cells after COVID-19. The antigens for these receptors are not known. Treatment indicated: 10-day PBMC culture with coronavirus spike peptide pools or control peptides (ViraFEST assay). Cultured CD4+ T cells had their DNA profiled by the Oncomine TCR Beta short-read assay. MiXCR was run by TCRdb on the PCR reads, yielding one entry per CDR3 protein. This sample has about 13,000 distinct CDR3 sequences, with roughly a quarter found just once. This sample comprised CD4+ T cells from blood, cultured in vitro, obtained before SARS-CoV-2 vaccination. These TCRs come from a human donor who received a COVID-19 vaccine.

The chain employs TRBV2 and TRBJ1-1; D is unresolved. The CDR3 loop spans 13 amino acids. Trimming took off 7 bases at V and 1 base at J, with 10 bases between the two ends. Germline values: CDR1 SNHLY, CDR2 FYNNEI. The CDR3 nucleotides read TGTGCCAGCACCCTAGGGCAGAACACTGAAGCTTTCTTT. Translating gives CASTLGQNTEAFF.

This clonotype occurred a few times. The chain has TRBV15 and TRBJ2-7; D is ambiguous. V was shortened by 0 bases and J by 2 bases, with 8 bases between the two germline ends. Germline CDR1 is LNHNV and CDR2 is YYDKDF (reference sequence). The CDR3 contains 14 residues. The CDR3 DNA reads TGTGCCACCAGCAGAGACCGGGTTACCTACGAGCAGTACTTC. It encodes CATSRDRVTYEQYF.

This chain links TRBV19 with TRBJ1-4, with 12 bases that match TRBD1. Germline CDR1 is LNHDA and CDR2 is SQIVND (reference sequence). The CDR3 runs to 15 residues. The ends lost 5 bases at V and 8 bases at J; junction bases unmatched: 6. CDR3 nucleotide sequence: TGTGCCAGTAGTCCGGCGGGGACAGGGGGCGAAAAACTGTTTTTT. It codes for CASSPAGTGGEKLFF.

The chain links TRBV6-1 to TRBJ2-3; 9 bases are shared with TRBD2. Germline loops: CDR1 MNHNS, CDR2 SASEGT. V was pared by 3 bases and J by 3 bases, with 10 bases of the junction left unmatched. CDR3 length: 17 amino acids. The CDR3 DNA follows: TGTGCCAGCAGTGAGACCAGCGGGGGGTTTGGGACAGATACGCAGTATTTT. Amino acids: CASSETSGGFGTDTQYF.

Notes on this clonotype: One end of the junction fails to match germline, which may point to a read error. The chain is built from TRBV7-9 and TRBJ2-3, with TRBD2 as a possible D gene (5 bases). Germline V lookup: CDR1 SEHNR, CDR2 FQNEAQ (reference sequence). The CDR3 is 15 amino acids. CDR3 coding DNA: TGCGCCAGCCTTATAAACCCGGGGAATACAGATACGCAGTATTTT. Translated, it gives CASLINPGNTDTQYF.

The chain has TRBV30 and TRBJ2-5; D remains ambiguous. V dropped 0 bases and J dropped 7 bases, with 21 bases sitting between them. CDR1 and CDR2 (germline): GTSNPN, SVGIG (reference sequence). This CDR3 spans 16 amino acids. The CDR3 sequence is CAWSVVRLRRSGTQYF. The DNA of the CDR3 is TGTGCCTGGAGTGTAGTTCGATTAAGAAGGAGTGGGACCCAGTACTTC.

This clonotype was found a few times. V is TRBV2 and J is TRBJ1-2, with 7 bases fitting TRBD1. Germline CDR1 reads SNHLY; CDR2 reads FYNNEI. V lost 6 bases to trimming and J lost 8 bases; unmatched junction nucleotides: 15. The CDR3 contains 15 residues. In nucleotides, the CDR3 is TGTGCCAGCAGGAAACGACAGGGAACGGGTGAAGGCTACACCTTC. Amino acids: CASRKRQGTGEGYTF.

The chain links TRBV7-9 to TRBJ1-2; a weak D match, TRBD1 (6 bases). V was pared by 5 bases and J by 8 bases, with 12 bases between. The CDR3 is 12 residues long. The germline gives CDR1 SEHNR, CDR2 FQNEAQ (reference sequence). The CDR3 is CASSVDRQGYTF. CDR3 sequence (DNA): TGTGCCAGCAGCGTCGACAGGCAGGGCTACACCTTC.

This clonotype was found a few times. The chain carries TRBV21-1 and TRBJ1-6; TRBD1, the table's D call, lacks a check against the DNA. TRBV21-1 is tagged as a pseudogene. The CDR3 is 15 amino acids. DNA for the CDR3: TGTGCCAGCAACAGCCGGGACAGGGGATATTCACCCCTCCACTTT. Protein product: CASNSRDRGYSPLHF.